This record concerns one T cell receptor beta chain sequence. Produced via immunoSEQ multiplex PCR; TCRdb's table is partial and in-frame only. This sample has more than 55,000 clones, with 77% found just once. This record comes from a study of OX40 agonist ivuxolimab in advanced cancers. This CDR3 contains 16 residues. From germline, CDR1 is MDHEN and CDR2 SYDVKM. V shed 4 bases and J shed 8 bases, with 21 bases lying between them. Sequenced material: CD4+ or CD8+ T cells sorted from blood, taken in a trial of the OX40 agonist ivuxolimab. The gene calls are TRBV28 and TRBJ2-4, with D tentatively TRBD2 (6 bases). The TCR was taken from an adult with an advanced solid tumor such as melanoma, head and neck, liver or kidney cancer. CDR3 sequence reads: CASSSPGPGELHIQYF. The CDR3 coding sequence is TGTGCCAGCAGTTCCCCGGGCCCGGGGGAGCTGCACATTCAGTACTTC.